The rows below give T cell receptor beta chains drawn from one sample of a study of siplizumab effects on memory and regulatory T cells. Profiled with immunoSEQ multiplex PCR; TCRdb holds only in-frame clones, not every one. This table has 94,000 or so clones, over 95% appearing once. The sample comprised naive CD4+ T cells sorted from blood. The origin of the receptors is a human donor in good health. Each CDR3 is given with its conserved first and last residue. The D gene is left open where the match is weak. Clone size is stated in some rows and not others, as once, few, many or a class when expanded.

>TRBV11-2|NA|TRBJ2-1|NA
CASSLTRDVNEQFF
TGTGCCAGCAGCCTAACTAGGGATGTGAATGAGCAGTTCTTC
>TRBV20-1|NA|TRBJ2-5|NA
CSARKETQYF
TGCAGTGCTAGAAAAGAGACCCAGTACTTC
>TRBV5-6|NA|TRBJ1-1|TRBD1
CASSPQQGAVYTEAFF
TGTGCCAGCAGCCCCCAACAGGGGGCGGTGTACACTGAAGCTTTCTTT
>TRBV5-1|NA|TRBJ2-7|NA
CASTTDYTTGEQYF
TGCGCCAGCACTACAGACTACACCACGGGTGAGCAGTACTTC
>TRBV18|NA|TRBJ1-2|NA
CASSPGKDYGYTF
TGTGCCAGCTCACCGGGTAAGGACTATGGCTACACCTTC
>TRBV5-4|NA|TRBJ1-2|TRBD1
CASRRGQANYGYTF
TGTGCCAGCAGGAGGGGGCAAGCTAACTATGGCTACACCTTC
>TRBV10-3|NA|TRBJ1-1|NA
CAISESSRTNTEAFF
TGTGCCATCAGTGAGTCCTCCAGGACGAACACTGAAGCTTTCTTT
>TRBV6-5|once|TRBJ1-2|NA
CASSSDRGYTF
TGTGCCAGCAGTTCCGACCGTGGCTACACCTTC
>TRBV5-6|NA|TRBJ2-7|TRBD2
CASSPSPTSVYEQYF
TGTGCCAGCAGCCCGAGCCCGACTAGCGTATACGAGCAGTACTTC
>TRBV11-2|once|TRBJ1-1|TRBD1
CASSLTGGNTEAFF
TGTGCCAGCAGCTTGACAGGGGGGAACACTGAAGCTTTCTTT
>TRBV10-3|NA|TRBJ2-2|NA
CAISPRGSGELFF
TGTGCCATCAGTCCTAGGGGCTCCGGGGAGCTGTTTTTT
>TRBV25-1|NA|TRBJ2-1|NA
CASSGSNEQFF
TGTGCCAGCAGTGGGAGTAATGAGCAGTTCTTC
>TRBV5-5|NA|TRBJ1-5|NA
CASSHGYSNQPQHF
TGTGCCAGCAGCCATGGGTATAGCAATCAGCCCCAGCATTTT
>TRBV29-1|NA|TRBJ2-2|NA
CSVFGQTNTGELFF
TGCAGCGTCTTTGGACAGACTAACACCGGGGAGCTGTTTTTT
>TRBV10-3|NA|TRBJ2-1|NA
CAISGRHNEQFF
TGTGCCATCAGTGGACGTCACAATGAGCAGTTCTTC
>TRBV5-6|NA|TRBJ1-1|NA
CASSRGKGMNTEAFF
TGTGCCAGCAGTCGGGGGAAGGGGATGAACACTGAAGCTTTCTTT
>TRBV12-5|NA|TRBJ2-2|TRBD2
CASGLASGGTGELFF
TGTGCTAGTGGTTTGGCTAGCGGGGGGACAGGGGAGCTGTTTTTT
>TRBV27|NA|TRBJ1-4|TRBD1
CASSGQGRKLFF
TGTGCCAGCAGTGGACAGGGCAGAAAACTGTTTTTT
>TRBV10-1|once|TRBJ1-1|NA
CASSSQGGLTEAFF
TGCGCCAGCAGTTCACAGGGAGGTCTTACTGAAGCTTTCTTT
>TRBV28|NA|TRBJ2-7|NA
CASNPPGPHLYEQYF
TGTGCCAGCAACCCTCCGGGGCCCCACCTCTACGAGCAGTACTTC
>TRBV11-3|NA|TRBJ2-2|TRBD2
CASSSLAGGTGELFF
TGTGCCAGCAGCTCGTTAGCGGGGGGAACCGGGGAGCTGTTTTTT
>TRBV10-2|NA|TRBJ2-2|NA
CASSESVGPTLGELFF
TGCGCCAGCAGTGAGTCGGTAGGACCGACACTTGGGGAGCTGTTTTTT
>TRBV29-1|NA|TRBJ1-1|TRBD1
CSGGRLGGANTEAFF
TGCAGCGGAGGGAGGTTAGGGGGCGCGAACACTGAAGCTTTCTTT
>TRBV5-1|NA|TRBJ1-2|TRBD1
CASSLGTGGEGYTF
TGCGCCAGCAGCTTGGGGACAGGGGGCGAGGGCTACACCTTC
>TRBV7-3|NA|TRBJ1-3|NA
CASSLGGPHGNTIYF
TGTGCCAGCAGCTTAGGAGGGCCTCACGGAAACACCATATATTTT
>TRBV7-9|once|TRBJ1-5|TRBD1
CASSSGQGGNQPQHF
TGTGCCAGCAGCTCGGGACAGGGGGGCAATCAGCCCCAGCATTTT
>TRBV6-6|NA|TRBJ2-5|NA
CASSPLGSYGTQYF
TGTGCCAGCAGCCCGCTGGGGAGTTACGGGACCCAGTACTTC
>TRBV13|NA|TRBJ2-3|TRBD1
CASSLRQGGTDTQYF
TGTGCCAGCAGCTTACGGCAGGGGGGCACAGATACGCAGTATTTT
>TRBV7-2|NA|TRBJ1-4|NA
CASSLGGGQQLFF
TGTGCCAGCAGCTTAGGCGGGGGCCAGCAACTGTTTTTT
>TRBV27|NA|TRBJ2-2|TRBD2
CASGTLERLAGPNTGELFF
TGTGCCAGCGGAACGCTCGAGCGACTAGCGGGACCGAACACCGGGGAGCTGTTTTTT
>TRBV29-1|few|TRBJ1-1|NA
CSGVWGTEAFF
TGCAGCGGTGTGTGGGGCACTGAAGCTTTCTTT
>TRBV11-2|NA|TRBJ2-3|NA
CASSLTRPSTDTQYF
TGTGCCAGCAGCTTGACTAGACCTAGCACAGATACGCAGTATTTT
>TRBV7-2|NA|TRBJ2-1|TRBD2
CASSLAGLVPLGQFF
TGTGCCAGCAGCTTAGCGGGACTAGTTCCTCTAGGGCAGTTCTTC
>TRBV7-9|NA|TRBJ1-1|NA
CASSLVNTEAFF
TGTGCCAGCAGCTTAGTCAACACTGAAGCTTTCTTT
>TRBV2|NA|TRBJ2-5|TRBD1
CASSSRQGATSTMETQYF
TGTGCCTCATCCTCTAGACAGGGGGCAACGTCGACTATGGAGACCCAGTACTTC
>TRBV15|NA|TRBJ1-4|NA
CATTREGHEKLFF
TGTGCCACGACCAGGGAAGGTCATGAAAAACTGTTTTTT
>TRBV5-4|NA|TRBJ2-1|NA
CASSPRNNEQFF
TGTGCCAGCAGCCCTAGAAACAATGAGCAGTTCTTC
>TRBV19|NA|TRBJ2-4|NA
CASSIVGLGINIQYF
TGTGCCAGTAGTATAGTCGGCCTGGGTATAAACATTCAGTACTTC
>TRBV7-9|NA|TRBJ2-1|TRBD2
CASSLISSGILSSYNEQFF
TGTGCCAGCAGCTTAATTTCTAGCGGGATCCTTAGCTCCTACAATGAGCAGTTCTTC
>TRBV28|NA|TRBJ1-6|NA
CASSIRAGGGRDSPLHF
TGTGCCAGCAGTATCCGGGCCGGGGGGGGAAGAGATTCACCCCTCCACTTT
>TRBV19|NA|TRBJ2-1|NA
CASSIYNEQFF
TGTGCCAGTAGTATCTACAATGAGCAGTTCTTC
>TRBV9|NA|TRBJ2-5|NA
CATSPWGQETQYF
TGTGCCACGTCTCCCTGGGGCCAGGAGACCCAGTACTTC
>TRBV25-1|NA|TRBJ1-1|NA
CASSRGGVFTEAFF
TGTGCCAGCAGTAGGGGGGGGGTTTTCACTGAAGCTTTCTTT
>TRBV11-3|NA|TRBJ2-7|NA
CASSQGGSRYEQYF
TGTGCCAGCAGCCAGGGGGGGAGTCGATACGAGCAGTACTTC
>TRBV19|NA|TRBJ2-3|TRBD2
CASSIGGVVAGFDTQYF
TGTGCCAGTAGTATAGGTGGGGTAGTAGCGGGGTTTGATACGCAGTATTTT
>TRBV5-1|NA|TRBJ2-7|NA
CASSSAGEQYF
TGCGCCAGCAGCTCGGCCGGCGAGCAGTACTTC